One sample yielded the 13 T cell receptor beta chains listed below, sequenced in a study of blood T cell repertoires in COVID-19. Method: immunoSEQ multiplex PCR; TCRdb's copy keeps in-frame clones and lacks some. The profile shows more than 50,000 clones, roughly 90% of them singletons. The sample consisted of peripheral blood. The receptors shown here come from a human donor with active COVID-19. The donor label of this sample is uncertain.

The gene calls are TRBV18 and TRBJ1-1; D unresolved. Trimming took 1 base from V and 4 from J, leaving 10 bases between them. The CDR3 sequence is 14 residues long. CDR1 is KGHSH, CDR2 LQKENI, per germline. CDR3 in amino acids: CASSPLSRGTEAFF. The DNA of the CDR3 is TGTGCCAGCTCACCACTCTCGCGGGGCACTGAAGCTTTCTTT.

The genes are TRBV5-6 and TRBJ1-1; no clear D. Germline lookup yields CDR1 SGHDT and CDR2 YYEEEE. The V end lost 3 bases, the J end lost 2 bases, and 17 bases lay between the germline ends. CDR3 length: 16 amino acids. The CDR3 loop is CASSWRTEIVNTEAFF. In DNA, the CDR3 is TGTGCCAGCAGCTGGAGGACGGAGATTGTTAACACTGAAGCTTTCTTT.

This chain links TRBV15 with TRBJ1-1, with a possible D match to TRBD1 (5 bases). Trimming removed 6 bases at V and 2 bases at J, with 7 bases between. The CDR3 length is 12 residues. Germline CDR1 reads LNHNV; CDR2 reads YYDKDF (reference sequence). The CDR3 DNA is TGTGCCACCAGAGACAGTAACACTGAAGCTTTCTTT. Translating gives CATRDSNTEAFF.

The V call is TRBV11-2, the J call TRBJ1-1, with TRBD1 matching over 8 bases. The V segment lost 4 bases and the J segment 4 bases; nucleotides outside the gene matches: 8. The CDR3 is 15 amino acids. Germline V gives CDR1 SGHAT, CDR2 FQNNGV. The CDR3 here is CASSYYSGQGTEAFF. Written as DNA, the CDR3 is TGTGCCAGCAGCTACTACTCCGGACAGGGCACTGAAGCTTTCTTT.

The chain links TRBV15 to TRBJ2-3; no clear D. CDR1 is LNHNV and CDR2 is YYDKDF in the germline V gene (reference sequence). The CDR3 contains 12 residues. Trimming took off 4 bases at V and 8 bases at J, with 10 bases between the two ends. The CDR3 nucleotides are TGTGCCACCAGCAAAGACACTACTACGCAGTATTTT. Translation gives CATSKDTTTQYF.

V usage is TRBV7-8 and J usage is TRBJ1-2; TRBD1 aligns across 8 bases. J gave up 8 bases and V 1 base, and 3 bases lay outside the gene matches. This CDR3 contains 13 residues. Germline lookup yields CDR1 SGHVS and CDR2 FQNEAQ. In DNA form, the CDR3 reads TGTGCCAGCAGCTTAGACAGGGGGAGCGGCTACACCTTC. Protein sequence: CASSLDRGSGYTF.

CDR3 sequence: CASSFSPSNEKLFF. CDR3 DNA sequence: TGTGCCAGCAGTTTCTCCCCCTCTAATGAAAAACTGTTTTTT. The V call is TRBV28, the J call TRBJ1-4; D is unresolved. From germline, CDR1 is MDHEN and CDR2 SYDVKM. V was shortened by 3 bases and J by 3 bases, with 8 bases between the two germline ends. CDR3 length: 14 residues.

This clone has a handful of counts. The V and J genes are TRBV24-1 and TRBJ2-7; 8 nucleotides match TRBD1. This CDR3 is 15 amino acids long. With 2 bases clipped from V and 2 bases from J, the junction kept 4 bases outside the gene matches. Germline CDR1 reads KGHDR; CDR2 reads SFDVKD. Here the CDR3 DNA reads TGTGCCACCAGTGATTGGGACAGGCGAACCTACGAGCAGTACGTC. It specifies CATSDWDRRTYEQYV.

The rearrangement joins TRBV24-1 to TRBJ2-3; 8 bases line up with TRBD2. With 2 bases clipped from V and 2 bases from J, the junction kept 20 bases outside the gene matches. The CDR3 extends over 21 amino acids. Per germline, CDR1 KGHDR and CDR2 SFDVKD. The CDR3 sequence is CATSDSRQDPETSGPTDTQYF. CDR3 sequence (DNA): TGTGCCACCAGTGATTCTCGACAGGACCCTGAAACTAGCGGTCCCACAGATACGCAGTATTTT.

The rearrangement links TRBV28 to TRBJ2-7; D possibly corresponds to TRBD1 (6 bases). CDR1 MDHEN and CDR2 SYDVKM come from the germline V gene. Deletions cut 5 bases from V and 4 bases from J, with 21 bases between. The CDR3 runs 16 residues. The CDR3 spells CASSRVGAAVTYEQYF. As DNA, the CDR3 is TGTGCCAGCAGTCGCGTGGGGGCCGCTGTAACTTACGAGCAGTACTTC.

The CDR3, as DNA: TGTGCCAGCAGTGACTTCCGGGACAGGGGATTTCAGCCCCAGCATTTT. Translating gives CASSDFRDRGFQPQHF. The rearrangement links TRBV6-4 to TRBJ1-5; 10 nucleotides line up with TRBD1. This CDR3 is built from 16 residues. V trimming: 1 base; J trimming: 6 bases; junction bases outside the gene matches: 6. Germline lookup yields CDR1 MRHNA and CDR2 SNTAGT.

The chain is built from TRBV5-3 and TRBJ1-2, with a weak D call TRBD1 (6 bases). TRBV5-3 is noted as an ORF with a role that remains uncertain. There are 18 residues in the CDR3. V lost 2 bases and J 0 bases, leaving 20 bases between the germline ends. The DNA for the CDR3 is TGTGCCAGAAGCTTCCGGAATTCGGGGGGCGAAGCTAACTATGGCTACACCTTC. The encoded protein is CARSFRNSGGEANYGYTF.

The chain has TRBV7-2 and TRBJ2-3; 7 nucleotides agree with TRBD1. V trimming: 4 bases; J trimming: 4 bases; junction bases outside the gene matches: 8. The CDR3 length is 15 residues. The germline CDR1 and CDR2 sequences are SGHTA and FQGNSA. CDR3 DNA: TGTGCCAGCAGCTCGTCGGGACAGTCGGCAGATACGCAGTATTTT. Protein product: CASSSSGQSADTQYF.